These 4 T cell receptor beta chains originate from one sample sequenced in a study of shared clonotypes between healthy human individuals. TCRdb keeps only in-frame clones here, not all; method: immunoSEQ multiplex PCR. The data hold some 2.1 million clones, with 90% to 95% observed a single time. The sequencing input was naive CD4+ T cells sorted from blood. The subset denotes: CD45RA+ positively selected. These receptors came from a man aged 18 to 29 in good health.

The rearrangement joins TRBV6-6 to TRBJ2-1, with 12 bases matching TRBD2. From germline, CDR1 is MNHNY and CDR2 SVGAGI (reference sequence). V trimming: 0 bases; J trimming: 7 bases; junction bases outside the gene matches: 4. CDR3 length equals 16 residues. CDR3 sequence (DNA): TGTGCCAGCAGTTACTCGACTAGCGGGGGTATTAATGAGCAGTTCTTC. Amino acids: CASSYSTSGGINEQFF.

The chain couples TRBV10-1 to TRBJ2-2; the D gene could be TRBD1 or TRBD2 (6 bases each). The CDR3 is made up of 14 amino acids. Per the germline V gene, CDR1 is WNHNN and CDR2 is SYGVQD (reference sequence). With 2 bases removed from V and 6 bases from J, the gap between germline ends came to 10 bases. CDR3 in amino acids: CASSEARGAGELFF. Here the CDR3 DNA reads TGCGCCAGCAGTGAGGCAAGGGGGGCCGGGGAGCTGTTTTTT.

The chain combines TRBV4-1 with TRBJ2-7; D gene uncertain. The germline V gene has CDR1 MGHRA and CDR2 YSYEKL. V lost 1 base and J lost 1, with 8 bases in between. The CDR3 runs 14 residues. The CDR3 spells CASSQGPRSYEQYF. The CDR3 nucleotides are TGCGCCAGCAGCCAAGGGCCCAGATCCTACGAGCAGTACTTC.

This rearrangement joins TRBV6-6 to TRBJ1-2; tentatively, D is TRBD1 (6 bases). The CDR3 extends over 13 amino acids. Trimming removed 4 bases from V and 8 bases from J, with 14 bases in between. Germline-derived CDR1 and CDR2 are MNHNY and SVGAGI (reference sequence). The CDR3 bases are TGTGCCAGCAGTTCCCTACAGGGAAGGGGCTACACCTTC. It translates to CASSSLQGRGYTF.